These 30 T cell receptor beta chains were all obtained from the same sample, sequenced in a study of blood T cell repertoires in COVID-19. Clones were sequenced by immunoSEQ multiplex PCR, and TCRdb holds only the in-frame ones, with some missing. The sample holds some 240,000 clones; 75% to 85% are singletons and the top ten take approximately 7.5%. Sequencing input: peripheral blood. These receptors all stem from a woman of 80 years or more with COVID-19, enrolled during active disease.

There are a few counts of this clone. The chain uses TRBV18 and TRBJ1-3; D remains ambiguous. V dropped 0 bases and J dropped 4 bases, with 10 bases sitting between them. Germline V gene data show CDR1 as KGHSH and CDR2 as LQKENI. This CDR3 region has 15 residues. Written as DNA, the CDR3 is TGTGCCAGCTCACCACCAGCGTTCTTAGGAAACACCATATATTTT. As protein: CASSPPAFLGNTIYF.

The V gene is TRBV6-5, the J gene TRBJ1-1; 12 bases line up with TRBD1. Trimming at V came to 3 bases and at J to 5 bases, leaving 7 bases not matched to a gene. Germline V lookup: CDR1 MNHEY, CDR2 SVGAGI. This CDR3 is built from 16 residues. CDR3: CASSYPGTGGSTEAFF. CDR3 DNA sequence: TGTGCCAGCAGTTATCCCGGGACAGGGGGCTCAACTGAAGCTTTCTTT.

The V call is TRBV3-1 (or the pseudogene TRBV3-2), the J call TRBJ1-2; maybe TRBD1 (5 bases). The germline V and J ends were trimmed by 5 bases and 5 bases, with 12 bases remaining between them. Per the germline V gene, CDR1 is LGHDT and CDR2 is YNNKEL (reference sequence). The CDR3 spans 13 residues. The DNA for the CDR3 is TGTGCCAGCAGCAGCAGACAGATGTATGGCTACACCTTC. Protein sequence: CASSSRQMYGYTF.

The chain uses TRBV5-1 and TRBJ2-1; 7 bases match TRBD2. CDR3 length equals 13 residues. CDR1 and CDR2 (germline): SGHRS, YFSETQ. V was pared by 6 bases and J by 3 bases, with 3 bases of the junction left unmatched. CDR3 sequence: CASKSSGYNEQFF. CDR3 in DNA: TGCGCCAGCAAATCTAGCGGCTACAATGAGCAGTTCTTC.

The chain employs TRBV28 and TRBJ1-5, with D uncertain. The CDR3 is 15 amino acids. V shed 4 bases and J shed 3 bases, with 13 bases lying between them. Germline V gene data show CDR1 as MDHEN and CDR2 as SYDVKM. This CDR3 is CASSWVHRPNQPQHF. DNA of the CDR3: TGTGCCAGCAGTTGGGTTCACAGACCCAATCAGCCCCAGCATTTT. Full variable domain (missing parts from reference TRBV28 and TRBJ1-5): DVKVTQSSRYLVKRTGEKVFLECVQDMDHENMFWYRQDPGLGLRLIYFSYDVKMKEKGDIPEGYSVSREKKERFSLILESASTNQTSMYLCASSWVHRPNQPQHFGDGTRLSIL.

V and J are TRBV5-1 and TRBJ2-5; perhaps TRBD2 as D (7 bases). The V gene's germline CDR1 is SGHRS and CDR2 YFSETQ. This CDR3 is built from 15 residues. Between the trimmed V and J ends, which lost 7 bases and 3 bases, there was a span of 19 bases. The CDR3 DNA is TGCGCCAGCGTAAGTAGTAGGGGGGGTAAAGAGACCCAGTACTTC. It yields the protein CASVSSRGGKETQYF.

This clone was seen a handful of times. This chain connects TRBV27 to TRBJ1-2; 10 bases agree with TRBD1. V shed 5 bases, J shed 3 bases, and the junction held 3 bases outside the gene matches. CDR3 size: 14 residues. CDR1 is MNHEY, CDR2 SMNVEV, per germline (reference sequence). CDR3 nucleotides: TGTGCCAGCAGTGGGACAGGGGCTTACTATGGCTACACCTTC. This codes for CASSGTGAYYGYTF.

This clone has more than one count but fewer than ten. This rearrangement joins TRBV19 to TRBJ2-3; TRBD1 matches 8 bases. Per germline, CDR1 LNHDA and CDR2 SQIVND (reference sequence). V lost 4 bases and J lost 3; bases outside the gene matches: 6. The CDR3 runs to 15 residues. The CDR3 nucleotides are TGTGCCAGTAGTAATTCAGGGGGCAATACAGATACGCAGTATTTT. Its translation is CASSNSGGNTDTQYF. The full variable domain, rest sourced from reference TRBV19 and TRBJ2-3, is DGGITQSPKYLFRKEGQNVTLSCEQNLNHDAMYWYRQDPGQGLRLIYYSQIVNDFQKGDIAEGYSVSREKKESFPLTVTSAQKNPTAFYLCASSNSGGNTDTQYFGPGTRLTVL.

The CDR3 is CASSRGGGEQFF. In DNA, the CDR3 is TGTGCCAGCAGCCGCGGGGGCGGAGAGCAGTTCTTC. The chain links TRBV3-1 (or the pseudogene TRBV3-2) to TRBJ2-1; possible D gene TRBD2, 7 bases. V gave up 4 bases and J gave up 10 bases, with 11 bases separating them. This CDR3 has 12 amino acids. Germline-derived CDR1 and CDR2 are LGHDT and YNNKEL (reference sequence).

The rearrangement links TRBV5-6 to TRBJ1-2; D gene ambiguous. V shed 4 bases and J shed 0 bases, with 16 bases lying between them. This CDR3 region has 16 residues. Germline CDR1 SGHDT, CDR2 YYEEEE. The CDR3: CASSTPRGDPNYGYTF. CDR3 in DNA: TGTGCCAGCAGCACCCCCCGAGGAGACCCTAACTATGGCTACACCTTC. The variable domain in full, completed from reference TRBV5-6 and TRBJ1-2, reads DAGVTQSPTHLIKTRGQQVTLRCSPKSGHDTVSWYQQALGQGPQFIFQYYEEEERQRGNFPDRFSGHQFPNYSSELNVNALLLGDSALYLCASSTPRGDPNYGYTFGSGTRLTVV.

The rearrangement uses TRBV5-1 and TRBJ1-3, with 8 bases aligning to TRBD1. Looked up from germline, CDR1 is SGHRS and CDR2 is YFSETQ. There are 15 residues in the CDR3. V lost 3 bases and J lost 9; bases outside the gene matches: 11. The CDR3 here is CASSSTGQGGATIYF. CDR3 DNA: TGCGCCAGCAGCTCAACCGGACAGGGAGGTGCCACCATATATTTT.

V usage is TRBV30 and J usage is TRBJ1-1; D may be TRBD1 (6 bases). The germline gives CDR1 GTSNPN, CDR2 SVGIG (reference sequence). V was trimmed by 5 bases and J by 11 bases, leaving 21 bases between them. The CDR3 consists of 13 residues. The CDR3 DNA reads TGTGCCTGGTCCCCTGGGGGCACAGCCACGGCTTTCTTT. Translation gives CAWSPGGTATAFF. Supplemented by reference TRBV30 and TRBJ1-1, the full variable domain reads SQTIHQWPATLVQPVGSPLSLECTVEGTSNPNLYWYRQAAGRGLQLLFYSVGIGQISSEVPQNLSASRPQDRQFILSSKKLLLSDSGFYLCAWSPGGTATAFFGQGTRLTVV.

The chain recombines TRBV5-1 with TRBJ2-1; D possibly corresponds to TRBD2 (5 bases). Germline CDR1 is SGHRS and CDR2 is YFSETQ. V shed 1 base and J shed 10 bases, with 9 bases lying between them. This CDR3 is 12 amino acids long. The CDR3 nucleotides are TGCGCCAGCAGCTTGAAAACGGGAGAGCAGTTCTTC. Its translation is CASSLKTGEQFF.

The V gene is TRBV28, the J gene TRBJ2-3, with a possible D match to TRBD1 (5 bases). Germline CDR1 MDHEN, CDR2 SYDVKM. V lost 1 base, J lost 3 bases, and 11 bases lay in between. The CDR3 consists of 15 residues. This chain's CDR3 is CASSLLGQGTDTQYF. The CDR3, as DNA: TGTGCCAGCAGTTTATTGGGGCAGGGAACAGATACGCAGTATTTT.

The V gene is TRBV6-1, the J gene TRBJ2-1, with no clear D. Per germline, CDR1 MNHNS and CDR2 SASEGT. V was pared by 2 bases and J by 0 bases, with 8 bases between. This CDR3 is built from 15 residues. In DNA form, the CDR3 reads TGTGCCAGCAGTGAACAGTTGTCCTCCTACAATGAGCAGTTCTTC. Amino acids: CASSEQLSSYNEQFF.

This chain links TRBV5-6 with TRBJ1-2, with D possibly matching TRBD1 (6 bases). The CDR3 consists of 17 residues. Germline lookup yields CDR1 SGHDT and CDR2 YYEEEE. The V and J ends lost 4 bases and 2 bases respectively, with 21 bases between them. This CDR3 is CASSTSQQGNLNYGYTF. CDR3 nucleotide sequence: TGTGCCAGCAGCACTTCTCAACAGGGCAACTTAAACTATGGCTACACCTTC.

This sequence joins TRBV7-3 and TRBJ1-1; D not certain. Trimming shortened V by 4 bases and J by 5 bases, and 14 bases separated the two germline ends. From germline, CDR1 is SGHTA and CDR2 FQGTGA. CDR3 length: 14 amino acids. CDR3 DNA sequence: TGTGCCAGCAGCTCTGGGCCAGCCTGGACTGAAGCTTTCTTT. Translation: CASSSGPAWTEAFF.

This chain's CDR3 is CASASIQGTTDTQYF. The DNA of the CDR3 is TGTGCCAGCGCAAGCATACAGGGGACCACAGATACGCAGTATTTT. The gene calls are TRBV18 and TRBJ2-3; 7 bases agree with TRBD1. The CDR3 loop spans 15 amino acids. V lost 8 bases to trimming and J lost 2 bases; unmatched junction nucleotides: 10. In germline, CDR1 is KGHSH, CDR2 LQKENI.

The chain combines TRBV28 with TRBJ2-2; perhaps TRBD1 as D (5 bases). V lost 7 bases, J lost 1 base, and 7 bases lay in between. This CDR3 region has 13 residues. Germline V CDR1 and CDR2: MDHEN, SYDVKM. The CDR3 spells CASITGNTGELFF. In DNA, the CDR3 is TGTGCCAGCATTACAGGGAACACCGGGGAGCTGTTTTTT.

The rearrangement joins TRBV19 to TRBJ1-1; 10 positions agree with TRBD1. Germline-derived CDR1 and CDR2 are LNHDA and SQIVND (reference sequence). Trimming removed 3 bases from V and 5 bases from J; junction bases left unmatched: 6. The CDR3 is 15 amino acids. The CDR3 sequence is CASSMGDRGYTEAFF. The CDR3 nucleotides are TGTGCCAGTAGTATGGGGGACAGGGGTTATACTGAAGCTTTCTTT.

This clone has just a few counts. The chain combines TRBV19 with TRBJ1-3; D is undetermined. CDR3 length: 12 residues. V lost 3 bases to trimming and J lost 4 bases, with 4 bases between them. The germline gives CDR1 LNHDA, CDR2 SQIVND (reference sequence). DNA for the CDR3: TGTGCCAGTAGTATCGTGGGAAACACCATATATTTT. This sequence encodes CASSIVGNTIYF.

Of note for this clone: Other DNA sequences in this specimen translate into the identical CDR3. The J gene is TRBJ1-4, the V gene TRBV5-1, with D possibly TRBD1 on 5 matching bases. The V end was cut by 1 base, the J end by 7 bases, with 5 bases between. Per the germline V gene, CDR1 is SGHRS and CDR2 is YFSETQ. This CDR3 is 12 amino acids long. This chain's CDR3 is CASSLTGEKLFF. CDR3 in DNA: TGCGCCAGCAGCTTGACAGGTGAAAAACTGTTTTTT. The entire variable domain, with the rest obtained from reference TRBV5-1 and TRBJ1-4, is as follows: KAGVTQTPRYLIKTRGQQVTLSCSPISGHRSVSWYQQTPGQGLQFLFEYFSETQRNKGNFPGRFSGRQFSNSRSEMNVSTLELGDSALYLCASSLTGEKLFFGSGTQLSVL.

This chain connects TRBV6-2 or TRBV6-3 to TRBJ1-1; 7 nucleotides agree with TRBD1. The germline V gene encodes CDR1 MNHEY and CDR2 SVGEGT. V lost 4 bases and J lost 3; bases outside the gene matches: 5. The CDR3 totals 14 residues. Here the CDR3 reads CASSSFRGDTEAFF. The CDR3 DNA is TGTGCCAGCAGTTCATTCAGGGGGGACACTGAAGCTTTCTTT.

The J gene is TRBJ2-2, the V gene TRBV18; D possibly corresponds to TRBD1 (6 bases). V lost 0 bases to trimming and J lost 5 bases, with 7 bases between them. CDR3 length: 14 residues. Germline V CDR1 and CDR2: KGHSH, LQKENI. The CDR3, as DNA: TGTGCCAGCTCACCACCGGGACAAACCGGGGAGCTGTTTTTT. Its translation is CASSPPGQTGELFF.

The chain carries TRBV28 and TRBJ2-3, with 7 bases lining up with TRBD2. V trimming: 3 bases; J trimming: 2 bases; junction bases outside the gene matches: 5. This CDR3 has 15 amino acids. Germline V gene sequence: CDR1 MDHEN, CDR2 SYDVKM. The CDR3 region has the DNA TGTGCCAGCAGTTTCGGCGGGAGACACACAGATACGCAGTATTTT. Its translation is CASSFGGRHTDTQYF.

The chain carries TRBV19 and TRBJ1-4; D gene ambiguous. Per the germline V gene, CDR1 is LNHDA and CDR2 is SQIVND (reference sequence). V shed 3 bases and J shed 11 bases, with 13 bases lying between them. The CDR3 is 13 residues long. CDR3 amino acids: CASSITRHEKLFF. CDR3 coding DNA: TGTGCCAGTAGTATTACCAGACACGAGAAACTGTTTTTT.

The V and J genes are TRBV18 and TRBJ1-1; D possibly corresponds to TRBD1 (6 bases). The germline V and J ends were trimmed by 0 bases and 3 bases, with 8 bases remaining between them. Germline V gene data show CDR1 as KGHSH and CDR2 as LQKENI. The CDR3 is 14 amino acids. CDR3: CASSPPGTHTEAFF. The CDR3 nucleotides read TGTGCCAGCTCACCACCCGGGACACACACTGAAGCTTTCTTT.

CDR3 nucleotides: TGTGCCAGCAGCTTTAAGGCGGGATCTGGGGCCAACGTCCTGACTTTC. Its translation is CASSFKAGSGANVLTF. The V and J genes are TRBV7-9 and TRBJ2-6; D is perhaps TRBD2 (6 bases). Germline CDR1 and CDR2: SEHNR and FQNEAQ (reference sequence). The CDR3 length is 16 residues. V gave up 3 bases and J gave up 1 base, with 10 bases separating them.

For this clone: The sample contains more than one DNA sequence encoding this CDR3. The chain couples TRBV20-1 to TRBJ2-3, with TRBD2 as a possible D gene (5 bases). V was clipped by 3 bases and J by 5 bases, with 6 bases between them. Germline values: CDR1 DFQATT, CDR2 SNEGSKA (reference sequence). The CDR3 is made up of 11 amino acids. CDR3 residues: CSARAGDTQYF. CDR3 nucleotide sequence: TGCAGTGCTAGGGCGGGAGATACGCAGTATTTT.

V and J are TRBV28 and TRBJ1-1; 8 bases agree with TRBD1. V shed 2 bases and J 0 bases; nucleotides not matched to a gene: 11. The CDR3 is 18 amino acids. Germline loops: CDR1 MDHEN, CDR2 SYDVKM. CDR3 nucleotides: TGTGCCAGCAGTTTAAGGGCAGGGGGCGGGGGAATGAACACTGAAGCTTTCTTT. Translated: CASSLRAGGGGMNTEAFF.